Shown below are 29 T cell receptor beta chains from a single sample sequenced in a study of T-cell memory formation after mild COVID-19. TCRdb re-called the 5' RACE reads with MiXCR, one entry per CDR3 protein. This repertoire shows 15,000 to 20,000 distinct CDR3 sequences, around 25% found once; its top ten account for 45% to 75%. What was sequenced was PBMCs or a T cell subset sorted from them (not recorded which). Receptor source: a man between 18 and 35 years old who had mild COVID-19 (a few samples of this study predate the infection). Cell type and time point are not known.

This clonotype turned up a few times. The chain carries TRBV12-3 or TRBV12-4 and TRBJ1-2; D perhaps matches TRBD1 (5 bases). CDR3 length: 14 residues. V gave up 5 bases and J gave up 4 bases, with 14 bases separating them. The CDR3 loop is CASSRDALSYGYTF. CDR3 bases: TGTGCCAGCAGTCGGGACGCACTCAGCTATGGCTACACCTTC.

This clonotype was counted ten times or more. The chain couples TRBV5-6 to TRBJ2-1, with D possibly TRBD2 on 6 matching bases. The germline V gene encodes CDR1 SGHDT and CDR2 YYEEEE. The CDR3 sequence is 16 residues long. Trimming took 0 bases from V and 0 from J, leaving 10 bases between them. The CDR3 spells CASSLGAGSSYNEQFF. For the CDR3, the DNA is TGTGCCAGCAGCTTGGGTGCGGGAAGCTCCTACAATGAGCAGTTCTTC.

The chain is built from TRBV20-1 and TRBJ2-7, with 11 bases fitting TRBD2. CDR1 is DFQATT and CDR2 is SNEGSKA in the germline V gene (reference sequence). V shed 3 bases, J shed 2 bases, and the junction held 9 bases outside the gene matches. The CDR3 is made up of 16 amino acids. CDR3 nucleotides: TGCAGTGCTAGCGAGTCTAATAGCGGGGGGGCCTACGAGCAGTACGTC. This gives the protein CSASESNSGGAYEQYV.

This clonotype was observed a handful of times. For the CDR3, the DNA is TGTGCCTGGAAGGACAGGGGATACAATCAGCCCCAGCATTTT. Translating gives CAWKDRGYNQPQHF. This sequence joins TRBV30 and TRBJ1-5, with 9 positions matching TRBD1. V lost 4 bases to trimming and J lost 3 bases; unmatched junction nucleotides: 4. The germline V gene encodes CDR1 GTSNPN and CDR2 SVGIG (reference sequence). This CDR3 spans 14 amino acids.

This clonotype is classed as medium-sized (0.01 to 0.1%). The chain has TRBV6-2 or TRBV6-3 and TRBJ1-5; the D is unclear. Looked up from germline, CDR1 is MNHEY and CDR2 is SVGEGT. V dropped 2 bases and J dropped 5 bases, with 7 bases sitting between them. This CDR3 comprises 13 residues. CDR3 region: CASSYEVYQPQHF. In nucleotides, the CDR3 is TGTGCCAGCAGTTACGAGGTGTATCAGCCCCAGCATTTT.

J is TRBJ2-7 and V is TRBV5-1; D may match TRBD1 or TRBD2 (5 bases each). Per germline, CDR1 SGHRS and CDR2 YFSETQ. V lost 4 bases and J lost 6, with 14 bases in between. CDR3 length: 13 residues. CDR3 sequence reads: CASSLGPGGEQYV. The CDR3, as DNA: TGCGCCAGCAGCCTCGGACCTGGGGGCGAGCAGTACGTC.

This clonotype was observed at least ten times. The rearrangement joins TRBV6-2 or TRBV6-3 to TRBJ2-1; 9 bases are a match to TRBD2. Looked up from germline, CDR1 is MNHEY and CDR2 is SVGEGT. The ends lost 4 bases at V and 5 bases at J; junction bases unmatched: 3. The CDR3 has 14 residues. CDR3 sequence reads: CASSFLAGHNEQFF. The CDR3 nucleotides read TGTGCCAGCAGTTTTCTAGCGGGGCACAATGAGCAGTTCTTC.

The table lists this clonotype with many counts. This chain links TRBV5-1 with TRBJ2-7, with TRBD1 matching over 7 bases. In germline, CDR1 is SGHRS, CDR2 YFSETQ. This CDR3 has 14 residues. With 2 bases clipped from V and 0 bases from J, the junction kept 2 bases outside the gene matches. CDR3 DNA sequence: TGCGCCAGCAGCTTTCCAGGGGGCTCCTACGAGCAGTACTTC. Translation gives CASSFPGGSYEQYF.

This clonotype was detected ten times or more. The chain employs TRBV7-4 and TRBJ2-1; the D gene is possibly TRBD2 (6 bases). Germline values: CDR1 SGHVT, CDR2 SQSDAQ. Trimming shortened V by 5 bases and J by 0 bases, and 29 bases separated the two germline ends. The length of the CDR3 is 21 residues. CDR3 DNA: TGTGCCAGCAGCCTCCGATGCCCACTAGCTCAGCCCCCTTGCTCCTACAATGAGCAGTTCTTC. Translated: CASSLRCPLAQPPCSYNEQFF. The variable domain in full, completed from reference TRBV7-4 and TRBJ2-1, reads GAGVSQSPRYKVAKRGRDVALRCDSISGHVTLYWYRQTLGQGSEVLTYSQSDAQRDKSGRPSGRFSAERPERSVSTLKIQRTEQGDSAVYLCASSLRCPLAQPPCSYNEQFFGPGTRLTVL.

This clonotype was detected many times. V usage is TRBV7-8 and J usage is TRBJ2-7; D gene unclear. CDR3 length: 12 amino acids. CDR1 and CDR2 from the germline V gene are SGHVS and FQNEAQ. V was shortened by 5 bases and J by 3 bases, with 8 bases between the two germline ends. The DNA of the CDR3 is TGTGCCAGCAGCCTTACCCTCTACGAGCAGTACTTC. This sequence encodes CASSLTLYEQYF.

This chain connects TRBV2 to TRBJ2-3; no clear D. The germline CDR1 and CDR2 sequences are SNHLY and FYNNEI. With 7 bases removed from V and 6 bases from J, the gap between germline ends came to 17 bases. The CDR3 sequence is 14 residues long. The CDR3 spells CASISEPSRDTQYF. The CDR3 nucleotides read TGTGCCAGCATAAGTGAGCCGTCTAGGGATACGCAGTATTTT.

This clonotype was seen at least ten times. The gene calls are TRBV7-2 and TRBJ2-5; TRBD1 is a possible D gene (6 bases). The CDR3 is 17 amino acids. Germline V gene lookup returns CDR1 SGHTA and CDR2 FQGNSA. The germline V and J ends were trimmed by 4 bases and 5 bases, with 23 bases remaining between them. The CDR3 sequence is CASSYRTARTLDETQYF. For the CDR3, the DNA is TGTGCCAGCAGCTACAGGACAGCCCGGACCCTAGATGAGACCCAGTACTTC.

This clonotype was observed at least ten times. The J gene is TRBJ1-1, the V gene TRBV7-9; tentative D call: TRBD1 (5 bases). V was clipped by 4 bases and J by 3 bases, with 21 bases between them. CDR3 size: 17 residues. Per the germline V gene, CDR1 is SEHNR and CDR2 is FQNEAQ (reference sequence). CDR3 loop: CASSSATLGPAYTEAFF. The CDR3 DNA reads TGTGCCAGCAGCTCAGCAACTTTGGGGCCAGCGTACACTGAAGCTTTCTTT.

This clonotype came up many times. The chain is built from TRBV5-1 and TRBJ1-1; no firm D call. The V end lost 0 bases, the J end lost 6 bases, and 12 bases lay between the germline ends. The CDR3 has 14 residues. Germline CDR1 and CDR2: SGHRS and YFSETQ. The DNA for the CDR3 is TGCGCCAGCAGCTTGGGAGGTTTGGTCCCTGAAGCTTTCTTT. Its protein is CASSLGGLVPEAFF.

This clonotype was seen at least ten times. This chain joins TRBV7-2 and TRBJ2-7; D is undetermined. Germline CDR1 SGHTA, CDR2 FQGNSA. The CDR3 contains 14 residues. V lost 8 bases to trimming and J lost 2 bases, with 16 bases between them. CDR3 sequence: CASAFSGPTYEQYF. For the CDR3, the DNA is TGTGCCAGCGCCTTTTCCGGGCCCACCTACGAGCAGTACTTC.

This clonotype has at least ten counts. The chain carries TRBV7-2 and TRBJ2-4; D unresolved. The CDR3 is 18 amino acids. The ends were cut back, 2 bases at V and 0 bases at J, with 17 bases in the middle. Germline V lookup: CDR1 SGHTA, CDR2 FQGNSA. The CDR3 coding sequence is TGTGCCAGCAGCTTACCCATCCCCCTTCCTCTAGCCAAAAACATTCAGTACTTC. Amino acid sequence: CASSLPIPLPLAKNIQYF.

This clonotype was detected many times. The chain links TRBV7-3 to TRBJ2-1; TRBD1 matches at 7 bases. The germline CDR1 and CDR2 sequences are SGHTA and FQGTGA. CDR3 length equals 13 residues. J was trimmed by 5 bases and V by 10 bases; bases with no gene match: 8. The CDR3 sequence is CATSRGMNNEQFF. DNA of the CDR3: TGTGCCACGTCCAGGGGGATGAACAATGAGCAGTTCTTC.

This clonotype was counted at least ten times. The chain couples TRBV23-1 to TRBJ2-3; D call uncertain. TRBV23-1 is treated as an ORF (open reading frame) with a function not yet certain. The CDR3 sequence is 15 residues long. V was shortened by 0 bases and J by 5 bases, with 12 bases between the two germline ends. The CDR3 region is CASSQSCPREDTQYF. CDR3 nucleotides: TGCGCCAGCAGTCAATCGTGCCCGCGTGAAGATACGCAGTATTTT.

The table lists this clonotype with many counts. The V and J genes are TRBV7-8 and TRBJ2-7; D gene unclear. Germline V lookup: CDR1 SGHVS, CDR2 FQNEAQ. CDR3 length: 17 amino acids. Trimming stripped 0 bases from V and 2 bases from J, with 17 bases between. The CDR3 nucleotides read TGTGCCAGCAGCTTAGCCCGGCGCAGGCAACTTCCCTACGAGCAGTACTTC. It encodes CASSLARRRQLPYEQYF.

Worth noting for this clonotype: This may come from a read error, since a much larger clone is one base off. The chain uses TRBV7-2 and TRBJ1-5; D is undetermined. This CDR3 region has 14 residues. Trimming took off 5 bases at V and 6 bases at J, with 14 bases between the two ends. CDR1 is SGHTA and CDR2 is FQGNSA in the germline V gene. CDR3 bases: TGTGCCAGCAGCCTTCGGCCCAACACTCAGCCCCAGCATTTT. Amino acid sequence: CASSLRPNTQPQHF.

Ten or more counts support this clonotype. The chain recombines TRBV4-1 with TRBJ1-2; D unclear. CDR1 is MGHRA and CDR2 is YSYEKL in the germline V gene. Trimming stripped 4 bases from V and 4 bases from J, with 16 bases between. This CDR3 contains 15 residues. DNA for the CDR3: TGCGCCAGCAGCCCCAACGGGTCACCTATCTATGGCTACACCTTC. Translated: CASSPNGSPIYGYTF.

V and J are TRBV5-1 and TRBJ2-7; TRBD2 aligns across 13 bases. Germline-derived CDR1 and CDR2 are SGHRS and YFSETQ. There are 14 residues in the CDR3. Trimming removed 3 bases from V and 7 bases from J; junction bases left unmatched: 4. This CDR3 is CASSWGLAGQEQYF. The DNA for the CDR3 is TGCGCCAGCAGCTGGGGACTAGCGGGACAGGAGCAGTACTTC.

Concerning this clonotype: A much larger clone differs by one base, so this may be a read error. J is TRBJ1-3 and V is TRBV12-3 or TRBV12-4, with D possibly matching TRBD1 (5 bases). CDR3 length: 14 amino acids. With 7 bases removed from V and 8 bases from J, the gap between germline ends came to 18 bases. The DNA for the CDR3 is TGTGCCAGCAACATGGGGGGTACGGTGGACACCATATATTTT. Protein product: CASNMGGTVDTIYF.

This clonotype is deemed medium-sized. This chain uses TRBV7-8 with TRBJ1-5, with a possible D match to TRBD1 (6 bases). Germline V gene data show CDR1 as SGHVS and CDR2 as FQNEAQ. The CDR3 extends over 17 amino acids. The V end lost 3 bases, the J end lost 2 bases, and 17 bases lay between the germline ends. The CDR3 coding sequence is TGTGCCAGCAGCTTCAAAGACAGGCCCTTCGGCAATCAGCCCCAGCATTTT. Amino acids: CASSFKDRPFGNQPQHF.

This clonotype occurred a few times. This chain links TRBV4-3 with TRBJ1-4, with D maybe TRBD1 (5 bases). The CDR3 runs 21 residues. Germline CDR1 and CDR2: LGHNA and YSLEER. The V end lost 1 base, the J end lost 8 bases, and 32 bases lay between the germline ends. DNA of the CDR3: TGCGCCAGCAGCCAAGTGTTGGCACAACCCCTCGGGGGACTTGTTTTGGAAAAACTGTTTTTT. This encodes CASSQVLAQPLGGLVLEKLFF.

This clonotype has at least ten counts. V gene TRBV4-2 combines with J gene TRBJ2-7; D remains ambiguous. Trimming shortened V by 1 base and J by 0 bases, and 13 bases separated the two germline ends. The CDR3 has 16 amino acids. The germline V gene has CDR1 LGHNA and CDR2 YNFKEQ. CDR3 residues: CASSQVNSKSSYEQYF. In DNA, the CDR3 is TGTGCCAGCAGCCAAGTAAACAGCAAGAGCTCCTACGAGCAGTACTTC.

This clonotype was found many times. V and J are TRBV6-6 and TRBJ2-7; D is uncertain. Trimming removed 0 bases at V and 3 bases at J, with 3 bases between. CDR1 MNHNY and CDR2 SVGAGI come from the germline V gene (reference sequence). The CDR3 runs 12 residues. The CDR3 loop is CASSYSNYEQYF. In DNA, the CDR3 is TGTGCCAGCAGTTACTCGAACTACGAGCAGTACTTC.

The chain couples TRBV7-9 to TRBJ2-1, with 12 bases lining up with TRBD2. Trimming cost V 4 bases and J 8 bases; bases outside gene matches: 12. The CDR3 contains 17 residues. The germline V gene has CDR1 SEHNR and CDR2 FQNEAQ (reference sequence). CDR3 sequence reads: CASSSSTSGGIWYEQFF. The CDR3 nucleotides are TGTGCCAGCAGCTCCTCGACTAGCGGGGGAATCTGGTATGAGCAGTTCTTC.

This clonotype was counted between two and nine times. CDR3 coding DNA: TGTGCCATCAGTGAACCAGTGAAGGTGGATGGCTACACCTTC. Its protein product is CAISEPVKVDGYTF. V usage is TRBV10-3 and J usage is TRBJ1-2; no reliable D call. CDR3 length equals 14 residues. V shed 3 bases and J shed 6 bases, with 14 bases lying between them. CDR1 is ENHRY, CDR2 SYGVKD, per germline.